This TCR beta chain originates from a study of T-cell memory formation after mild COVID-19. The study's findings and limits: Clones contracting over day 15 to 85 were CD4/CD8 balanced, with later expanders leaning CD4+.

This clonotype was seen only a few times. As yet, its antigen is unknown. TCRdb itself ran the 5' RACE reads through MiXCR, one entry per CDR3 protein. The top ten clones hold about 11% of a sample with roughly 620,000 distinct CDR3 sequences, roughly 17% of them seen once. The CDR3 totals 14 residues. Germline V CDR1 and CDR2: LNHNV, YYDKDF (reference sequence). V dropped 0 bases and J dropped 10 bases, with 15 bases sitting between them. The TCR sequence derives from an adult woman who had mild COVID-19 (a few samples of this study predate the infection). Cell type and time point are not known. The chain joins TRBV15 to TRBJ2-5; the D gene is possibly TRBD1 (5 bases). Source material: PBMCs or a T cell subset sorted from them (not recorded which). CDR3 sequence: CATSRDRASSSQYF. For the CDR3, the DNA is TGTGCCACCAGCAGAGACAGGGCTTCTTCTAGCCAGTACTTC.